This T cell receptor beta chain was identified in a study of OX40 agonist ivuxolimab in advanced cancers. This table comes from immunoSEQ multiplex PCR, and its TCRdb copy is limited to in-frame clones, with some not included. The sample shows approximately 74,000 clones, roughly 87% of them seen only once. Germline CDR1 LNHDA, CDR2 SQIVND (reference sequence). The CDR3 runs 15 residues. Trimming shortened V by 6 bases and J by 0 bases, and 12 bases separated the two germline ends. This sequence originates from an adult with an advanced solid tumor such as melanoma, head and neck, liver or kidney cancer. The sequencing here drew on CD4+ or CD8+ T cells sorted from blood, taken in a trial of the OX40 agonist ivuxolimab. The rearrangement joins TRBV19 to TRBJ2-1; a weak D match, TRBD1 (5 bases). The CDR3 loop reads CASRQGATSYNEQFF. The CDR3 nucleotides are TGTGCCAGTAGGCAGGGCGCCACCTCCTACAATGAGCAGTTCTTC.